This is a list of T cell receptor beta chains from one sample in a study of shared clonotypes between healthy human individuals. This table comes from immunoSEQ multiplex PCR, and its TCRdb copy is limited to in-frame clones, with some not included. The table lists about a million clones, 65% to 75% of them singletons. The sample was memory CD4+ T cells sorted from blood. The receptors were gathered from a man between 18 and 35 years old in good health. Both conserved end residues are part of each CDR3. D genes are given only for firm matches.

D gene: TRBD1
V gene: TRBV5-1
J gene: TRBJ2-1
CDR3 protein: CASRRTGVLNEQFF

D gene: NA
V gene: TRBV15
J gene: TRBJ1-2
CDR3 protein: CATSRGRGGNYGYTF

D gene: NA
V gene: TRBV11-2
J gene: TRBJ1-6
CDR3 protein: CASSLDWDSYNSPLHF

D gene: NA
V gene: TRBV6-6
J gene: TRBJ1-2
CDR3 protein: CASRNEMGYGYTF

D gene: NA
V gene: TRBV19
J gene: TRBJ2-6
CDR3 protein: CASSTGISGANVLTF

D gene: TRBD1
V gene: TRBV29-1
J gene: TRBJ1-1
CDR3 protein: CSVRDSIPEAFF

D gene: TRBD2
V gene: TRBV11-2
J gene: TRBJ2-5
CDR3 protein: CASSPSSGNQETQYF

D gene: NA
V gene: TRBV5-1
J gene: TRBJ2-2
CDR3 protein: CASSIEGTTGELFF

D gene: NA
V gene: TRBV5-1
J gene: TRBJ2-5
CDR3 protein: CASSLPRGAQETQYF

D gene: TRBD2
V gene: TRBV10-3
J gene: TRBJ2-2
CDR3 protein: CAISRRAGAGGELFF

D gene: TRBD1
V gene: TRBV5-8
J gene: TRBJ1-4
CDR3 protein: CASSLVEGAGEKLFF

D gene: NA
V gene: TRBV7-2
J gene: TRBJ1-2
CDR3 protein: CASSPGGRESYGYTF

D gene: NA
V gene: TRBV6-5
J gene: TRBJ1-5
CDR3 protein: CASSKGINQPQHF

D gene: TRBD2
V gene: TRBV28
J gene: TRBJ2-7
CDR3 protein: CASSLGLRGEQYF

D gene: NA
V gene: TRBV27
J gene: TRBJ2-7
CDR3 protein: CASSYKADSYEQYF

D gene: TRBD1
V gene: TRBV29-1
J gene: TRBJ2-1
CDR3 protein: CSVADRVYNEQFF

D gene: NA
V gene: TRBV7-2
J gene: TRBJ1-3
CDR3 protein: CASSRTRDSGNTIYF

D gene: TRBD1
V gene: TRBV5-1
J gene: TRBJ2-1
CDR3 protein: CASSSTPGQGFNEQFF

D gene: NA
V gene: TRBV28
J gene: TRBJ1-4
CDR3 protein: CASSLGGFTNEKLFF

D gene: TRBD1
V gene: TRBV7-6
J gene: TRBJ2-3
CDR3 protein: CASSTRDRGGTQYF

D gene: NA
V gene: TRBV2
J gene: TRBJ2-7
CDR3 protein: CASSESGLSYEQYF

D gene: NA
V gene: TRBV5-5
J gene: TRBJ1-4
CDR3 protein: CASSLRWTSNEKLFF

D gene: NA
V gene: TRBV28
J gene: TRBJ1-2
CDR3 protein: CASSENRELDGYTF

D gene: NA
V gene: TRBV29-1
J gene: TRBJ2-5
CDR3 protein: CSVEDLETQYF

D gene: NA
V gene: TRBV7-2
J gene: TRBJ1-1
CDR3 protein: CASSLAAGWEAFF

D gene: NA
V gene: TRBV19
J gene: TRBJ1-3
CDR3 protein: CASSSAYPGNTIYF

D gene: TRBD2
V gene: TRBV5-1
J gene: TRBJ2-1
CDR3 protein: CASSSGLAGGREQFF

D gene: NA
V gene: TRBV11-2
J gene: TRBJ2-7
CDR3 protein: CASSLDYGDAISYEQYF

D gene: TRBD1
V gene: TRBV18
J gene: TRBJ1-6
CDR3 protein: CASSPGQEYNSPLHF

D gene: NA
V gene: TRBV30
J gene: TRBJ1-1
CDR3 protein: CAWARGNTEAFF

D gene: NA
V gene: TRBV21-1
J gene: TRBJ1-5
CDR3 protein: CASSFQDRTEKGNQPQHF

D gene: NA
V gene: TRBV4-3
J gene: TRBJ2-7
CDR3 protein: CASTQRAEGSYEQYF

D gene: NA
V gene: TRBV7-9
J gene: TRBJ2-3
CDR3 protein: CASSPDGFTDTQYF

D gene: TRBD2
V gene: TRBV10-2
J gene: TRBJ2-3
CDR3 protein: CASSYSGRADTQYF

D gene: NA
V gene: TRBV7-3
J gene: TRBJ1-5
CDR3 protein: CASSFFARDQPQHF

D gene: NA
V gene: TRBV27
J gene: TRBJ1-1
CDR3 protein: CASRVNTEAFF

D gene: TRBD2
V gene: TRBV9
J gene: TRBJ2-1
CDR3 protein: CASSRLGAGGGNEQFF

D gene: NA
V gene: TRBV18
J gene: TRBJ1-2
CDR3 protein: CASSPTVSYGYTF

D gene: NA
V gene: TRBV5-1
J gene: TRBJ1-6
CDR3 protein: CASSLGGDGADSPLHF

D gene: NA
V gene: TRBV19
J gene: TRBJ2-6
CDR3 protein: CASTRRGSGANVLTF

D gene: TRBD1
V gene: TRBV9
J gene: TRBJ1-2
CDR3 protein: CASRSGQGFYGYTF

D gene: NA
V gene: TRBV18
J gene: TRBJ2-7
CDR3 protein: CASSFSYEQYF

D gene: TRBD1
V gene: TRBV29-1
J gene: TRBJ1-1
CDR3 protein: CSARQGTEAFF

D gene: NA
V gene: TRBV10-2
J gene: TRBJ2-7
CDR3 protein: CASSLGGASYEQYF

D gene: NA
V gene: TRBV6-4
J gene: TRBJ1-2
CDR3 protein: CASSDAGGRYGYTF

D gene: NA
V gene: TRBV7-9
J gene: TRBJ1-4
CDR3 protein: CASSLIRADFNEKLFF

D gene: NA
V gene: TRBV2
J gene: TRBJ1-2
CDR3 protein: CASLYVEGANTF

D gene: NA
V gene: TRBV5-1
J gene: TRBJ2-1
CDR3 protein: CASSLTTSSYNEQFF

D gene: NA
V gene: TRBV14
J gene: TRBJ2-7
CDR3 protein: CASSQVTMKMYF

D gene: NA
V gene: TRBV6-5
J gene: TRBJ2-1
CDR3 protein: CASSSGRLTGNEQFF

D gene: NA
V gene: TRBV7-9
J gene: TRBJ1-1
CDR3 protein: CASSTPPRAPEAFF

D gene: NA
V gene: TRBV6-1
J gene: TRBJ2-5
CDR3 protein: CASSEGPSPPETQYF

D gene: NA
V gene: TRBV15
J gene: TRBJ2-5
CDR3 protein: CATSIGGTTQETQYF

D gene: TRBD2
V gene: TRBV7-8
J gene: TRBJ2-7
CDR3 protein: CASSPSGGTYEQYF

D gene: TRBD1
V gene: TRBV6-1
J gene: TRBJ2-3
CDR3 protein: CASSARQGTSTDTQYF